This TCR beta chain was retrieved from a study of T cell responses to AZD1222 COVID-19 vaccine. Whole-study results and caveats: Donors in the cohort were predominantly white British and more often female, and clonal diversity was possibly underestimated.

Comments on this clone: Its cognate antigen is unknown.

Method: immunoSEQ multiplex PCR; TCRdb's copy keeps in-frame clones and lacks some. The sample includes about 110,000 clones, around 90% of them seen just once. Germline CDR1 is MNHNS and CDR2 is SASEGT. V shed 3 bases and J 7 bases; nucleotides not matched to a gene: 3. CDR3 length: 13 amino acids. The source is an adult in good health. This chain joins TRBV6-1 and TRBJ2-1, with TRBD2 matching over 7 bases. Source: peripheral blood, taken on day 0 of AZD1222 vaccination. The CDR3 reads CASSEDGGNEQFF. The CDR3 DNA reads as TGTGCCAGCAGTGAGGACGGGGGGAATGAGCAGTTCTTC.